These T cell receptor beta chains were read from a single sample in a study of T-cell memory formation after mild COVID-19. TCRdb analysed the 5' RACE reads with MiXCR anew, one entry per CDR3 protein. The data show about half a million distinct CDR3 sequences, approximately 18% seen once. The sample was PBMCs or a T cell subset sorted from them (not recorded which). The receptors stem from an adult woman who had mild COVID-19 (a few samples of this study predate the infection). Cell type and time point are not known. CDR3s include the opening cysteine and the closing phenylalanine or tryptophan. Each record gives: clone size, J gene, D gene, V gene, CDR3 DNA, CDR3 protein. The D gene is left open where the match is weak. Where a row states a size, it is once, few, many or the class of an expanded clone; other rows omit it.

clone size: -; J gene: TRBJ2-7; D gene: -; V gene: TRBV20-1; CDR3 DNA: TGCAGTGCTAGATCTGTCAGGTCCTACGAGCAGTACTTC; CDR3 protein: CSARSVRSYEQYF
clone size: -; J gene: TRBJ2-7; D gene: TRBD1; V gene: TRBV4-2; CDR3 DNA: TGTGCCAGCAGCCAGGGACAGGTCGGCTACGAGCAGTACTTC; CDR3 protein: CASSQGQVGYEQYF
clone size: few; J gene: TRBJ2-5; D gene: -; V gene: TRBV18; CDR3 DNA: TGTGCCAGCTCACCAACGGGCTTCCTGGGGGAGACCCAGTACTTC; CDR3 protein: CASSPTGFLGETQYF
clone size: few; J gene: TRBJ2-3; D gene: -; V gene: TRBV7-8; CDR3 DNA: TGTGCCAGCAGCTTGGGTGGGCAGGGTACGCAGTATTTT; CDR3 protein: CASSLGGQGTQYF
clone size: -; J gene: TRBJ1-4; D gene: TRBD1; V gene: TRBV6-5; CDR3 DNA: TGTGCCAGCAGTTACTCGCCTCACAGGGGGAATGAAAAACTGTTTTTT; CDR3 protein: CASSYSPHRGNEKLFF
clone size: -; J gene: TRBJ1-5; D gene: TRBD1; V gene: TRBV5-5; CDR3 DNA: TGTGCCAGCAGCTTGGTCGGTACAGGGGGCGCGGGTCAGCCCCAGCATTTT; CDR3 protein: CASSLVGTGGAGQPQHF
clone size: -; J gene: TRBJ1-1; D gene: -; V gene: TRBV6-5; CDR3 DNA: TGTGCCAGCAGTTACTCGAAGGACACTGAAGCTTTCTTT; CDR3 protein: CASSYSKDTEAFF
clone size: few; J gene: TRBJ2-7; D gene: -; V gene: TRBV3-1; CDR3 DNA: TGTGCCAGCAGTCACGCCGGCTACGAGCAGTACTTC; CDR3 protein: CASSHAGYEQYF
clone size: -; J gene: TRBJ1-1; D gene: -; V gene: TRBV11-1; CDR3 DNA: TGTGCCAGCAGCTTAGCAGCAGGGTACACTGAAGCTTTCTTT; CDR3 protein: CASSLAAGYTEAFF
clone size: -; J gene: TRBJ2-5; D gene: -; V gene: TRBV5-6; CDR3 DNA: TGTGCCAGCAGCTTGGGGTTGGGGTCGGCAGAGACCCAGTACTTC; CDR3 protein: CASSLGLGSAETQYF
clone size: many; J gene: TRBJ2-1; D gene: -; V gene: TRBV4-1; CDR3 DNA: TGCGCCAGCAGCCAAGCAGGCAATGAGCAGTTCTTC; CDR3 protein: CASSQAGNEQFF
clone size: -; J gene: TRBJ1-4; D gene: -; V gene: TRBV4-3; CDR3 DNA: TGCGCCAGCAGCCCGGACGCAAGCCATGAAAAACTGTTTTTT; CDR3 protein: CASSPDASHEKLFF
clone size: many; J gene: TRBJ2-2; D gene: -; V gene: TRBV27; CDR3 DNA: TGTGCCAGCAGTTTTTTGTCGGAACAGGGTTCCGGGGAGCTGTTTTTT; CDR3 protein: CASSFLSEQGSGELFF
clone size: -; J gene: TRBJ1-2; D gene: -; V gene: TRBV10-3; CDR3 DNA: TGTGCCATCAGAGAGGACGTGGACGGCTATGGCTACACCTTC; CDR3 protein: CAIREDVDGYGYTF